A single sample is the source of the 27 T cell receptor beta chains below, sequenced in a study of T cell repertoires in cytomegalovirus infection. TCRdb used MiXCR to reprocess the reads, holding one entry per CDR3 protein. This table has more than 95,000 distinct CDR3 sequences, roughly a third appearing once. These receptors' targets are unknown. The sequenced sample was CD8+ T cells from cultured PBMCs, obtained from culture after CMV antigen stimulation. These receptors were obtained from a human donor in good health (CMV status not recorded). Some clones in this sample may be carry-over from other donors' samples.

This clonotype was seen a handful of times. The gene calls are TRBV19 and TRBJ1-4; no definite D call. V gave up 2 bases and J gave up 5 bases, with 6 bases separating them. In germline, CDR1 is LNHDA, CDR2 SQIVND (reference sequence). CDR3 size: 13 residues. The chain's CDR3 is CASSINSNEKLFF. The DNA of the CDR3 is TGTGCCAGTAGTATAAACTCAAATGAAAAACTGTTTTTT.

The V call is TRBV7-6, the J call TRBJ2-7, with 7 bases matching TRBD1. The V and J ends lost 5 bases and 4 bases, in that order; junction bases with no gene match: 8. This CDR3 spans 14 amino acids. Per germline, CDR1 SGHVS and CDR2 FNYEAQ. The CDR3: CASSDRDRSYEQYF. The CDR3 DNA reads as TGTGCCAGCAGCGACCGGGACAGATCTTACGAGCAGTACTTC.

The chain links TRBV14 to TRBJ1-5, with D perhaps matching TRBD1 (5 bases). The germline CDR1 and CDR2 sequences are SGHDN and FVKESK. This CDR3 has 15 residues. V was pared by 3 bases and J by 11 bases, with 20 bases between. CDR3 protein: CASSHILPGAYTQHF. CDR3 nucleotide sequence: TGTGCCAGCAGCCACATTTTACCCGGGGCCTACACCCAGCATTTT.

The CDR3 region has the DNA TGTGCCAGCAGCTTAGGGCTAGCGGGCCCCTACGAGCAGTACTTC. It encodes CASSLGLAGPYEQYF. The chain uses TRBV7-9 and TRBJ2-7; TRBD2 agrees at 8 bases. CDR3 length: 15 residues. V trimming: 1 base; J trimming: 2 bases; junction bases outside the gene matches: 4. Looked up from germline, CDR1 is SEHNR and CDR2 is FQNEAQ (reference sequence).

This clonotype was counted at least ten times. The J gene is TRBJ2-3, the V gene TRBV6-1; D unclear. V lost 7 bases to trimming and J lost 8 bases, with 13 bases between them. Germline-derived CDR1 and CDR2 are MNHNS and SASEGT. CDR3 length: 12 residues. CDR3 sequence (DNA): TGTGCCAGCACCACACCCCCGGGTACGCAGTATTTT. As protein: CASTTPPGTQYF.

This clonotype came up a few times. The CDR3 sequence is CASSLARGGRGAPLHF. The CDR3 DNA sequence: TGTGCCAGCAGTCTCGCCCGTGGGGGACGGGGGGCACCCCTCCACTTT. This chain joins TRBV6-5 and TRBJ1-6; a possible D gene is TRBD1 (5 bases). Trimming left V 5 bases short and J 11 bases short, with 22 bases between. Germline V lookup: CDR1 MNHEY, CDR2 SVGAGI. The CDR3 spans 16 residues.

In its sample, this clonotype was seen a few times. The chain links TRBV7-9 to TRBJ2-4; TRBD1 matches 9 bases. Germline V CDR1 and CDR2: SEHNR, FQNEAQ (reference sequence). There are 16 residues in the CDR3. Trimming at V came to 5 bases and at J to 2 bases, leaving 7 bases not matched to a gene. CDR3 nucleotides: TGTGCCAGCAGCCCTGGGACAGGGCTCACCAAAAACATTCAGTACTTC. This sequence encodes CASSPGTGLTKNIQYF.

This clonotype was counted many times. V and J are TRBV7-6 and TRBJ1-2; D ambiguous. Germline lookup yields CDR1 SGHVS and CDR2 FNYEAQ. The CDR3 is 12 amino acids. V shed 8 bases and J shed 4 bases, with 11 bases lying between them. The CDR3 reads CASGPEIYGYTF. The CDR3 nucleotides read TGTGCCAGCGGCCCAGAGATCTATGGCTACACCTTC.

This clonotype occurred a few times. This chain joins TRBV6-6 and TRBJ2-3; D is unclear. The CDR3 has 17 residues. V was cut by 0 bases and J by 4 bases, with 17 bases left in between. CDR1 MNHNY and CDR2 SVGAGI come from the germline V gene (reference sequence). The CDR3 loop is CASSYSRGRLPADTQYF. The CDR3 coding sequence is TGTGCCAGCAGTTACTCGAGAGGTCGGCTACCAGCAGATACGCAGTATTTT.

This rearrangement joins TRBV7-2 to TRBJ2-7; D might be TRBD2 (5 bases). Trimming took 4 bases from V and 1 from J, leaving 11 bases between them. Germline V gives CDR1 SGHTA, CDR2 FQGNSA. The CDR3 length is 14 residues. The CDR3 coding sequence is TGTGCCAGCAGCTCGGGTCCGGGGTCCTACGAGCAGTACTTC. Translating gives CASSSGPGSYEQYF.

This clonotype was detected a few times. The chain carries TRBV7-2 and TRBJ2-7; 9 bases align to TRBD1. This CDR3 is 15 amino acids long. J was trimmed by 3 bases and V by 5 bases; bases with no gene match: 8. Germline V gives CDR1 SGHTA, CDR2 FQGNSA. CDR3 DNA: TGTGCCAGCAGCATCAGCCGGGACAGGGTCTACGAGCAGTACTTC. Translated: CASSISRDRVYEQYF.

The chain uses TRBV6-5 and TRBJ2-3; 13 positions agree with TRBD2. CDR3 size: 18 residues. The V gene's germline CDR1 is MNHEY and CDR2 SVGAGI. With 2 bases clipped from V and 4 bases from J, the junction kept 9 bases outside the gene matches. This CDR3 is CASSYGRLAGGPSDTQYF. DNA for the CDR3: TGTGCCAGCAGTTACGGAAGACTAGCGGGGGGTCCCTCAGATACGCAGTATTTT.

The rearrangement joins TRBV6-1 to TRBJ2-3, with TRBD1 matching 7 bases. The CDR3 runs to 17 residues. V gave up 2 bases and J gave up 2 bases; unmatched junction bases: 10. Looked up from germline, CDR1 is MNHNS and CDR2 is SASEGT. DNA of the CDR3: TGTGCCAGCAGTGAAATCCGGGACAGCTCTCCCACAGATACGCAGTATTTT. Its translation is CASSEIRDSSPTDTQYF.

This clonotype occurred a few times. The genes are TRBV4-1 and TRBJ1-2, with a weak D call TRBD1 (5 bases). Between the trimmed V and J ends, which lost 2 bases and 0 bases, there was a span of 10 bases. The CDR3 has 15 residues. Germline lookup yields CDR1 MGHRA and CDR2 YSYEKL. The CDR3 is CASSQKTDPNYGYTF. In nucleotides, the CDR3 is TGCGCCAGCAGCCAAAAGACAGACCCTAACTATGGCTACACCTTC.

V and J are TRBV5-1 and TRBJ2-4; D remains unclear. This CDR3 has 17 residues. CDR1 is SGHRS, CDR2 YFSETQ, per germline. The V end lost 1 base, the J end lost 5 bases, and 19 bases lay between the germline ends. The CDR3 DNA follows: TGCGCCAGCAGCTTGTTTGGGAATTCGGGCCCAGAAAACATTCAGTACTTC. The encoded protein is CASSLFGNSGPENIQYF.

The chain joins TRBV7-8 to TRBJ2-5; TRBD2 agrees at 9 bases. Losses at the gene ends were 1 base for V and 0 bases for J; bases not matched to a gene: 6. Germline V gene lookup returns CDR1 SGHVS and CDR2 FQNEAQ. The CDR3 has 17 amino acids. This chain's CDR3 is CASSLGGAGGYQETQYF. The CDR3 coding sequence is TGTGCCAGCAGCTTAGGTGGTGCGGGGGGGTACCAAGAGACCCAGTACTTC.

This clonotype was seen at least ten times. This sequence joins TRBV19 and TRBJ2-1; 7 bases are a match to TRBD1. Germline CDR1 LNHDA, CDR2 SQIVND (reference sequence). The ends lost 4 bases at V and 9 bases at J; junction bases unmatched: 6. The CDR3 covers 13 residues. For the CDR3, the DNA is TGTGCCAGTAGTAAGAGGGGGCAAGGTGAGCAGTTCTTC. It codes for CASSKRGQGEQFF.

This chain joins TRBV6-1 and TRBJ2-2; D is undetermined. Germline V gene lookup returns CDR1 MNHNS and CDR2 SASEGT. This CDR3 has 13 residues. Trimming stripped 5 bases from V and 4 bases from J, with 8 bases between. In nucleotides, the CDR3 is TGTGCCAGCAGTTCAGGCGGCACCGGGGAGCTGTTTTTT. Its protein product is CASSSGGTGELFF.

Only a few counts were recorded for this clonotype. This rearrangement joins TRBV7-9 to TRBJ2-5, with a possible D match to TRBD1 (5 bases). The CDR3 totals 13 residues. Germline V gives CDR1 SEHNR, CDR2 FQNEAQ (reference sequence). Trimming shortened V by 8 bases and J by 1 base, and 11 bases separated the two germline ends. CDR3 coding DNA: TGTGCCAGCTGCAGGACACTCCAAGAGACCCAGTACTTC. It is translated as CASCRTLQETQYF. Complete variable domain (other parts from reference TRBV7-9 and TRBJ2-5): DTGVSQNPRHKITKRGQNVTFRCDPISEHNRLYWYRQTLGQGPEFLTYFQNEAQLEKSRLLSDRFSAERPKGSFSTLEIQRTEQGDSAMYLCASCRTLQETQYFGPGTRLLVL.

In this sample, this clonotype turned up a few times. The chain combines TRBV7-6 with TRBJ2-7; 7 bases align to TRBD1. Trimming took 5 bases from V and 6 from J; bases not matched to a gene: 7. This CDR3 spans 13 amino acids. From germline, CDR1 is SGHVS and CDR2 FNYEAQ. Here the CDR3 reads CASSKGTDLEQYF. The CDR3 bases are TGTGCCAGCAGCAAGGGGACAGATCTCGAGCAGTACTTC.

The V and J genes are TRBV4-1 and TRBJ2-6, with D unresolved. The CDR3 is made up of 17 amino acids. Trimming took off 0 bases at V and 0 bases at J, with 9 bases between the two ends. Germline CDR1 and CDR2: MGHRA and YSYEKL. In nucleotides, the CDR3 is TGCGCCAGCAGCCAAGAGTTTTGGGGCTCTGGGGCCAACGTCCTGACTTTC. Translated, it gives CASSQEFWGSGANVLTF.

The chain couples TRBV7-9 to TRBJ2-7; D is possibly TRBD2 (6 bases). Trimming stripped 5 bases from V and 6 bases from J, with 11 bases between. Germline V gene sequence: CDR1 SEHNR, CDR2 FQNEAQ (reference sequence). The CDR3 is 12 residues long. CDR3 coding DNA: TGTGCCAGCAGCGGGGGGTTTGTCGAGCAGTACTTC. Amino acids: CASSGGFVEQYF.

Remarks on this clonotype: At one end the junction does not follow the germline gene, possibly because of a read error. The chain uses TRBV7-4 and TRBJ1-1, with D possibly TRBD1 on 5 matching bases. The germline gives CDR1 SGHVT, CDR2 SQSDAQ. This CDR3 contains 15 residues. The CDR3 region has the DNA TGCGCCAGCGCAACGACCGGGGGTGGGGACACTGAAGCTTTCTTT. Amino acids: CASATTGGGDTEAFF.

This clonotype was observed a handful of times. V and J are TRBV7-9 and TRBJ2-3, with TRBD2 matching over 12 bases. The V segment lost 5 bases and the J segment 2 bases; nucleotides outside the gene matches: 14. Germline CDR1 and CDR2: SEHNR and FQNEAQ (reference sequence). CDR3 length: 19 amino acids. DNA of the CDR3: TGTGCCAGCAGCCTTATGGGACTAGCGGGCGACCCTTTCACAGATACGCAGTATTTT. Residues: CASSLMGLAGDPFTDTQYF.

The genes are TRBV7-2 and TRBJ2-5; D might be TRBD2 (5 bases). This CDR3 region has 15 residues. Germline values: CDR1 SGHTA, CDR2 FQGNSA. Between the trimmed V and J ends, which lost 3 bases and 1 base, there was a span of 12 bases. Written as DNA, the CDR3 is TGTGCCAGCAGCTTGAGTCCGGGGTCCCAAGAGACCCAGTACTTC. Protein product: CASSLSPGSQETQYF.

The chain recombines TRBV5-6 with TRBJ2-3, with TRBD1 matching over 8 bases. CDR1 and CDR2 from the germline V gene are SGHDT and YYEEEE. This CDR3 has 17 residues. Losses at the gene ends were 0 bases for V and 5 bases for J; bases not matched to a gene: 11. The CDR3 is CASSLVTGQGLIDTQYF. The CDR3, as DNA: TGTGCCAGCAGCTTGGTCACCGGACAGGGATTAATAGATACGCAGTATTTT.

This chain uses TRBV4-1 with TRBJ1-6; D uncertain. The germline CDR1 and CDR2 sequences are MGHRA and YSYEKL. The CDR3 contains 15 residues. V was clipped by 0 bases and J by 5 bases, with 8 bases between them. CDR3 bases: TGCGCCAGCAGCCAAGATCGGGCAGATAATTCACCCCTCCACTTT. Translation gives CASSQDRADNSPLHF.